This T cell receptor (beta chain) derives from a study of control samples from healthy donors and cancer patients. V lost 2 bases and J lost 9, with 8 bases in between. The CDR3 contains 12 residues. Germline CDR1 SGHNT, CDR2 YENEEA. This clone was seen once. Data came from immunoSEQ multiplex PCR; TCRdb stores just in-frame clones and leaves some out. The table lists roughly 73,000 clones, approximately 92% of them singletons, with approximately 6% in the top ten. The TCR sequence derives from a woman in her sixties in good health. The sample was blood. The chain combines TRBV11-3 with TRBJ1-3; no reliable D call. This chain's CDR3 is CASSLPRFTIYF. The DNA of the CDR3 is TGTGCCAGCAGCTTACCCCGTTTCACCATATATTTT. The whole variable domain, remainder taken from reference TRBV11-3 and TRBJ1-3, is EAGVVQSPRYKIIEKKQPVAFWCNPISGHNTLYWYLQNLGQGPELLIRYENEEAVDDSQLPKDRFSAERLKGVDSTLKIQPAELGDSAVYLCASSLPRFTIYFGEGSWLTVV.